Below are 10 T cell receptor beta chains sequenced from a single sample in a study of cytomegalovirus exposure and HLA in healthy donors. The PCR was carried out with 60 Vbeta primers and 13 Jbeta primers. Here immunoSEQ multiplex PCR was the method, and the copy in TCRdb shows in-frame clones only, minus some. The sample totals 150,000 or so clones. Sequencing used PBMCs. The source is a woman in her forties or fifties in good health and CMV-seronegative.

This chain joins TRBV2 and TRBJ1-1, with D possibly matching TRBD1 (5 bases). The germline CDR1 and CDR2 sequences are SNHLY and FYNNEI. The CDR3 covers 11 residues. Trimming cost V 5 bases and J 5 bases, with 6 bases left between them. CDR3 sequence (DNA): TGTGCCAGCAGTCGACAGACTGAAGCTTTCTTT. Translating gives CASSRQTEAFF.

The genes are TRBV18 and TRBJ1-2, with 7 bases matching TRBD1. CDR1 and CDR2 (germline): KGHSH, LQKENI. This CDR3 region has 17 residues. V shed 1 base and J 1 base; nucleotides not matched to a gene: 9. CDR3 DNA: TGTGCCAGCTCACCACTGGCAGGGGGTACGAGTAACTATGGCTACACCTTC. It is translated as CASSPLAGGTSNYGYTF.

The V gene is TRBV19, the J gene TRBJ2-1; 11 bases fit TRBD2. The CDR3 totals 16 residues. Unmatched junction bases numbered 14, after V lost 10 bases and J lost 6 bases. Per germline, CDR1 LNHDA and CDR2 SQIVND (reference sequence). Here the CDR3 reads CAKPGTSGPVGNEQFF. In DNA, the CDR3 is TGTGCCAAACCCGGGACTAGCGGCCCTGTAGGCAATGAGCAGTTCTTC.

V gene TRBV28 combines with J gene TRBJ2-1; a weak D match, TRBD1 (5 bases). Per germline, CDR1 MDHEN and CDR2 SYDVKM. V was shortened by 5 bases and J by 10 bases, with 21 bases between the two germline ends. The CDR3 has 15 residues. As DNA, the CDR3 is TGTGCCAGCAGTCTCCGTGGGGTCCAGGGTAGGGAGCAGTTCTTC. Translating gives CASSLRGVQGREQFF.

This rearrangement joins TRBV28 to TRBJ1-2; 9 bases align to TRBD1. V lost 3 bases, J lost 1 base, and 3 bases stayed unmatched. This CDR3 contains 15 residues. Germline V gives CDR1 MDHEN, CDR2 SYDVKM. The CDR3 DNA follows: TGTGCCAGCAGTTTTGGACAGGGGAATAACTATGGCTACACCTTC. Its translation is CASSFGQGNNYGYTF.

This chain links TRBV6-6 with TRBJ2-5; 7 nucleotides line up with TRBD2. The CDR3 length is 12 residues. The junction had 1 base not matched to a gene; V was cut back by 6 bases and J by 3 bases. The germline CDR1 and CDR2 sequences are MNHNY and SVGAGI (reference sequence). The CDR3 is CASRSGEETQYF. As DNA, the CDR3 is TGTGCCAGCAGGAGCGGGGAAGAGACCCAGTACTTC.

The chain employs TRBV5-6 and TRBJ2-2, with D possibly TRBD1 on 6 matching bases. The CDR3 is 16 amino acids. Germline CDR1 SGHDT, CDR2 YYEEEE. V lost 1 base and J 0 bases, leaving 10 bases between the germline ends. The CDR3 region is CASSLLGQSNTGELFF. For the CDR3, the DNA is TGTGCCAGCAGCTTGCTGGGACAATCGAACACCGGGGAGCTGTTTTTT.

The gene calls are TRBV6-1 and TRBJ2-2, with 9 positions matching TRBD1. Germline trimming cut 7 bases from V and 5 bases from J; bases unmatched to any gene: 5. The CDR3 totals 14 residues. Per the germline V gene, CDR1 is MNHNS and CDR2 is SASEGT. The CDR3 here is CASNRGQGTGELFF. CDR3 sequence (DNA): TGTGCCAGCAACAGGGGGCAAGGTACCGGGGAGCTGTTTTTT.

The chain is built from TRBV4-1 and TRBJ2-5; 9 positions match TRBD1. The CDR3 covers 14 residues. V shed 6 bases, J shed 5 bases, and the junction held 7 bases outside the gene matches. Germline CDR1 is MGHRA and CDR2 is YSYEKL. For the CDR3, the DNA is TGCGCCAGCAGTCTACAGGGGGCTAGGGAGACCCAGTACTTC. It encodes CASSLQGARETQYF.

J is TRBJ1-1 and V is TRBV4-1, with 10 bases aligning to TRBD1. CDR3 length equals 15 residues. The ends lost 3 bases at V and 4 bases at J; junction bases unmatched: 5. From germline, CDR1 is MGHRA and CDR2 YSYEKL. CDR3 sequence (DNA): TGCGCCAGCAGCCAGACCGGGACAGGGGCCACTGAAGCTTTCTTT. The encoded protein is CASSQTGTGATEAFF.